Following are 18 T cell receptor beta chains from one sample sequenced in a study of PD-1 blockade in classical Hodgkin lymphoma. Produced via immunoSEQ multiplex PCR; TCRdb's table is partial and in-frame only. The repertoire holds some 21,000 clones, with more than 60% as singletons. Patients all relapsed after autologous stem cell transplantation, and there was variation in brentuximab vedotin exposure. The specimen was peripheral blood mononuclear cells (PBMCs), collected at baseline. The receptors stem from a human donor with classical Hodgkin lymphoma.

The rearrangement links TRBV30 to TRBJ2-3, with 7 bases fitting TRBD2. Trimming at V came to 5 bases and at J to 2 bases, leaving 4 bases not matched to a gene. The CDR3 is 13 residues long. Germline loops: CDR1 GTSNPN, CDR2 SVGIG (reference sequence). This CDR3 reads CAWSSGATDTQYF. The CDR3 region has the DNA TGTGCCTGGTCCAGCGGGGCCACAGATACGCAGTATTTT.

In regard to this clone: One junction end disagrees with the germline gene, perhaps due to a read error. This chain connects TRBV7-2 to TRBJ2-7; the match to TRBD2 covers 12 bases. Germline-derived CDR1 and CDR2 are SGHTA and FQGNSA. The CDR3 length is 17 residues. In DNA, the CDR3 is TGTGCCAGCCGCTTGCTTGCTAGCGGGAGGGGAGGGTACGAGCAGTACTTC. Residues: CASRLLASGRGGYEQYF.

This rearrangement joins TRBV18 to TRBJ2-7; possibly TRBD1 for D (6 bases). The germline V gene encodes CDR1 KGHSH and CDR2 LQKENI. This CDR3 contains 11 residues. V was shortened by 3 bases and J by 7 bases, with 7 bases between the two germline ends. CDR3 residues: CASSPGQEQYF. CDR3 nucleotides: TGTGCCAGCTCACCTGGACAGGAGCAGTACTTC.

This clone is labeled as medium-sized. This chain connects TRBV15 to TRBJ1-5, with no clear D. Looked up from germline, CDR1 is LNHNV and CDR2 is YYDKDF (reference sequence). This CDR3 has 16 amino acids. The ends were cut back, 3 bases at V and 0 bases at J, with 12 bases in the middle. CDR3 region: CATSSAQGYSNQPQHF. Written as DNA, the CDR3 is TGTGCCACCAGCAGTGCACAAGGGTATAGCAATCAGCCCCAGCATTTT.

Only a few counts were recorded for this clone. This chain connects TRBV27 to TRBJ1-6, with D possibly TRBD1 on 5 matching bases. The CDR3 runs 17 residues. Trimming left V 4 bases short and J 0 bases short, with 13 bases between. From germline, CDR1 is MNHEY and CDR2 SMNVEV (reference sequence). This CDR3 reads CASSSDSRSSYNSPLHF. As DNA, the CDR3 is TGTGCCAGCAGTTCTGACAGTCGAAGCTCCTATAATTCACCCCTCCACTTT.

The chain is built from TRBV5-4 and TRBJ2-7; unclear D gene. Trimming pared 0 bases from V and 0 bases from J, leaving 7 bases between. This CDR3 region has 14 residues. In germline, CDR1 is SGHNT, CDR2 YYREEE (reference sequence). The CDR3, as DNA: TGTGCCAGCAGCTTGGGCAGCAGCTCCTACGAGCAGTACTTC. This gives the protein CASSLGSSSYEQYF.

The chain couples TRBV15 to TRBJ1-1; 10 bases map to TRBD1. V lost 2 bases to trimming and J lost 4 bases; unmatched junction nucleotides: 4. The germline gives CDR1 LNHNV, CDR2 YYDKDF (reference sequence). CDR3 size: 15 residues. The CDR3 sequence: CATSRPDRGSTEAFF. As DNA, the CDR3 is TGTGCCACCAGCAGACCGGACAGGGGGAGCACTGAAGCTTTCTTT.

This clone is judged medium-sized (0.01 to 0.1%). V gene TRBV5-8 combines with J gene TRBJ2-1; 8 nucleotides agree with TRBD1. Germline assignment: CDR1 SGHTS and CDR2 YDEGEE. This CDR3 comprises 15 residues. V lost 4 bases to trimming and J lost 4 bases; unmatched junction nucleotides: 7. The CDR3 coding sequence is TGTGCCAGCAGCCCCGACAGGGGCGAATACAATGAGCAGTTCTTC. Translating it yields CASSPDRGEYNEQFF.

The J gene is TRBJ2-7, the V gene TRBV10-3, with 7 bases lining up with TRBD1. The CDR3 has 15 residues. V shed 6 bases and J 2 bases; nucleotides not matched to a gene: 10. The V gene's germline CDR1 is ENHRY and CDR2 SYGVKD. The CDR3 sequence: CAIRQTGQETYEQYF. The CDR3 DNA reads TGTGCCATCAGGCAGACCGGACAGGAGACCTACGAGCAGTACTTC.

The CDR3, as DNA: TGTGCCAGTAGAGACAGCCAAGGGACTAGCGGGGGACGCACAGATACGCAGTATTTT. Translated: CASRDSQGTSGGRTDTQYF. V and J are TRBV19 and TRBJ2-3; 14 bases map to TRBD2. Germline assignment: CDR1 LNHDA and CDR2 SQIVND (reference sequence). The CDR3 loop spans 19 amino acids. Trimming cost V 6 bases and J 1 base; bases outside gene matches: 12.

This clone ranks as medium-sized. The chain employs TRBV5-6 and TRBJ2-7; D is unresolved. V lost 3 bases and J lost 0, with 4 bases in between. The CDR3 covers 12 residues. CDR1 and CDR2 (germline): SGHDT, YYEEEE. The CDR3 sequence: CASSWGSYEQYF. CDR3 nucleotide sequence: TGTGCCAGCAGCTGGGGCTCCTACGAGCAGTACTTC.

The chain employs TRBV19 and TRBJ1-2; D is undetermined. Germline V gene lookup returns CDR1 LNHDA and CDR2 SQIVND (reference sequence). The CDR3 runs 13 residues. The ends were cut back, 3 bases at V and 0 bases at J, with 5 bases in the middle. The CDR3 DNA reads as TGTGCCAGTAGTATGGGCACTAACTATGGCTACACCTTC. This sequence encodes CASSMGTNYGYTF.

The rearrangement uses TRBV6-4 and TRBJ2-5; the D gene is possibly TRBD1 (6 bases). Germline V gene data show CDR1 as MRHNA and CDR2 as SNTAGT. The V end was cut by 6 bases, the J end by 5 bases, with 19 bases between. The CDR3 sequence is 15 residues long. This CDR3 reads CASRCRGFRRETQYF. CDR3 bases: TGTGCCAGCAGGTGCAGGGGCTTTAGAAGGGAGACCCAGTACTTC.

CDR3 bases: TGTGCCAGTAGTATAGAGGGGTACTATGGCTACACCTTC. Its translation is CASSIEGYYGYTF. This chain joins TRBV19 and TRBJ1-2; D unresolved. In germline, CDR1 is LNHDA, CDR2 SQIVND (reference sequence). The CDR3 is 13 residues long. Trimming removed 0 bases at V and 3 bases at J, with 5 bases between.

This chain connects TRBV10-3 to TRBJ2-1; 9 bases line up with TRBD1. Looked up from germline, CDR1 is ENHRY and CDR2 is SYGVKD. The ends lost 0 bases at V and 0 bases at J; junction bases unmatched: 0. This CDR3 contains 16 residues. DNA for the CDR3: TGTGCCATCAGTGAGTCGGGACAGGGCTCCTACAATGAGCAGTTCTTC. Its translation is CAISESGQGSYNEQFF.

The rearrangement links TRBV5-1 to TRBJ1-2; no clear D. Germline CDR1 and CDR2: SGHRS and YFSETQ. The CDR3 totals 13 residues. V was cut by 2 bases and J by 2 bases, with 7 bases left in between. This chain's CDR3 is CASSFFTNYGYTF. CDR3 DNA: TGCGCCAGCAGCTTCTTCACCAACTATGGCTACACCTTC.

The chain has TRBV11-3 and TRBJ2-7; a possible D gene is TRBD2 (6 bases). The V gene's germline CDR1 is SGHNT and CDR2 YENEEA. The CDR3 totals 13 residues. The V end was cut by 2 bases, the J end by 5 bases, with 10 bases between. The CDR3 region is CASSLRGTHEQYF. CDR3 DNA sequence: TGTGCCAGCAGCTTACGCGGGACCCACGAGCAGTACTTC.

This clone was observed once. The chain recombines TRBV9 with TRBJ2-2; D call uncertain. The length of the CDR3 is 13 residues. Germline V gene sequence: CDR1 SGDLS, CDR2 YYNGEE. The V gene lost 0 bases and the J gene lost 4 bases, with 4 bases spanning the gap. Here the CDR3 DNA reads TGTGCCAGCAGCGTAGGTTTCACCGGGGAGCTGTTTTTT. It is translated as CASSVGFTGELFF.